This TCR beta chain originates from a study of early T cells in non-severe SARS-CoV-2 infection. On the study more broadly: Sequencing targeted bulk RNA from unsorted whole blood, leaving chains unpaired. Whole-study results and caveats: The study's VDJdb matching favored anti-spike CD8 responses and missed private and CD4 specificities.

CDR3 size: 14 residues. V was shortened by 1 base and J by 4 bases, with 10 bases between the two germline ends. Looked up from germline, CDR1 is DFQATT and CDR2 is SNEGSKA (reference sequence). Attached unique molecular identifiers marked individual cDNA molecules. TCRdb recomputed calls from the 5' RACE reads with MiXCR, one row per CDR3 protein. The sample includes some 40,000 distinct CDR3 sequences, 5.3% of them seen just once. This clonotype came up many times. Its antigen is not known. V gene TRBV20-1 combines with J gene TRBJ1-4, with D unresolved. Material for sequencing was whole blood. The sequence came from an adult who was a healthcare worker with PCR-confirmed SARS-CoV-2 infection or an uninfected control (not recorded which). The DNA for the CDR3 is TGCAGTGCTAGAGGTAGAGCTCTTAATGAAAAACTGTTTTTT. This encodes CSARGRALNEKLFF.